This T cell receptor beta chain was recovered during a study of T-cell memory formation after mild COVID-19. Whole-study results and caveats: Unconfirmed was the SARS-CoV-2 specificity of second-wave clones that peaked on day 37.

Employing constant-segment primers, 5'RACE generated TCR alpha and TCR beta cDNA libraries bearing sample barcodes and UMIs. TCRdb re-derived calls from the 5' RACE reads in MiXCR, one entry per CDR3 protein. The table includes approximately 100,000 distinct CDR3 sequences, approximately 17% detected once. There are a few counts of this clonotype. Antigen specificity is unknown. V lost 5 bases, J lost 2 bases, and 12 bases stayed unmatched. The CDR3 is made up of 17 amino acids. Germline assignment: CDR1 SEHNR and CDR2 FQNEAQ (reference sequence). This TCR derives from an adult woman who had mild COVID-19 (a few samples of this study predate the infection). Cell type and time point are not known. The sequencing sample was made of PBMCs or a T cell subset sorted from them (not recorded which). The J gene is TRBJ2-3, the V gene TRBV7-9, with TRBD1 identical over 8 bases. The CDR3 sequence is CASSRPPGQDFTDTQYF. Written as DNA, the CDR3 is TGTGCCAGCAGCCGGCCTCCGGGACAGGACTTCACAGATACGCAGTATTTT.